This T cell receptor (beta chain) comes out of a study of post-analysis software for immune sequencing data. Study in general: Patients with relapsing-remitting, secondary progressive and progressive-relapsing multiple sclerosis courses were all represented. Findings and caveats of the study: Normalized Chao1 diversity was significantly lower in multiple sclerosis patients than in controls. The study found TRBV5-6, TRBV5-1 and TRBV20-1 among five TRBV segments more frequent in patients than controls.

Unique molecular identifiers had been added to the TCR beta cDNA libraries. TCRdb processed the PCR reads anew with MiXCR; each CDR3 protein has one entry. This repertoire shows about 810,000 distinct CDR3 sequences, approximately 53% found once; its top ten account for about 4.5%. The germline gives CDR1 SGHRS, CDR2 YFSETQ. The CDR3 contains 13 residues. Details on this clonotype: Its antigen is unknown. One end of the junction varies from germline; a read error may be responsible.

This receptor was taken from a girl aged 10 to 17 with multiple sclerosis. The J gene is TRBJ1-2, the V gene TRBV5-1, with D possibly matching TRBD1 (6 bases). The source material was blood. DNA of the CDR3: TGCGCCTGCAGCTGGGACACGTCGTATGGCTACACCTTC. It codes for CACSWDTSYGYTF.